Presented here are 15 T cell receptor beta chains from one specimen sequenced in a study of T cells in women clearing cervical HPV infection. Profiling relied on immunoSEQ multiplex PCR, and the TCRdb table lists in-frame clones only, not all of them. There are about 34,000 clones in the sample, with roughly 1.5% held by the top ten. The sequencing input was blood buffy coat. All receptors come from a woman aged 18 to 75 with a cervical HPV16 infection that either progressed to CIN3+ or cleared (not recorded which).

The sequenced part of the CDR3 DNA is TGCGCCAGCAGCCATGGGGACAGGGGCAATCCCCCC. Its protein is CASSHGDRGNPP. The full CDR3 protein is CASSHGDRGNPPLHF. The V call is TRBV4-1, the J call TRBJ1-6; 10 bases line up with TRBD1. The sequence runs out 3 residues before the end of the CDR3; the remainder is reconstructed from the germline J gene. The CDR3 covers 15 residues. Germline CDR1 is MGHRA and CDR2 is YSYEKL.

On this clone itself: The CDR3 extends 3 residues past the end of the read, so its final part is completed from the germline J gene. This chain uses TRBV18 with TRBJ2-5, with 13 bases identical to TRBD2. Germline CDR1 KGHSH, CDR2 LQKENI. J lost 3 bases, V lost 6 bases, and 4 bases had no gene match. This CDR3 contains 15 residues. CDR3 amino acids: CASSPGLAGEETQYF. The covered CDR3 bases are TGTGCCAGCTCCCCCGGACTAGCGGGAGAAGAGACC.

With regard to this clone: The sequence runs out 3 residues before the end of the CDR3; the remainder is reconstructed from the germline J gene. The V call is TRBV7-9, the J call TRBJ2-7, with D perhaps TRBD1 or TRBD2 (5 bases each). Trimming shortened V by 1 base and J by 3 bases, and 10 bases separated the two germline ends. Germline V CDR1 and CDR2: SEHNR, FQNEAQ (reference sequence). The CDR3 is 14 residues long. The CDR3 sequence: CASSLGGASYEQYF. The CDR3 bases that were read are TGTGCCAGCAGCTTAGGAGGGGCCAGCTACGAG.

The chain's CDR3 is CASSSPDNEQFF. The covered CDR3 bases are TGTGCCAGCAGCTCCCCCGACAATGAG. This chain uses TRBV7-9 with TRBJ2-1, with D hard to call. Read coverage stops 3 residues before the CDR3 terminus; the germline J gene supplies the remainder. This CDR3 is built from 12 residues. Germline lookup yields CDR1 SEHNR and CDR2 FQNEAQ (reference sequence). The V and J ends lost 4 bases and 5 bases respectively, with 6 bases between them.

The chain's CDR3 is CSARDLTSGGSTDTQYF. Partial CDR3 DNA: TGCAGTGCTAGAGATCTAACTAGCGGGGGATCCACAGATACG. V usage is TRBV20-1 and J usage is TRBJ2-3, with 11 bases fitting TRBD2. The DNA ends 3 residues before the CDR3 does, and the rest of the CDR3 is filled in from the germline J gene. Looked up from germline, CDR1 is DFQATT and CDR2 is SNEGSKA (reference sequence). V was clipped by 0 bases and J by 2 bases; unmatched bases: 7. CDR3 length: 17 amino acids.

Details on this clone: The read ends 3 residues shy of where the CDR3 ends; the end is completed using the germline J gene. The chain combines TRBV19 with TRBJ1-2; D possibly corresponds to TRBD1 (5 bases). The CDR3 loop spans 14 amino acids. Germline V gene data show CDR1 as LNHDA and CDR2 as SQIVND (reference sequence). Incomplete CDR3 DNA: TGTGCCAGTAGTATTCAGGGTTCGACAGATACC. Its translation is CASSIQGSTDT. The whole CDR3 protein reads CASSIQGSTDTYTF.

The part of the CDR3 DNA that was read is TGTGCCAGCAGTGAAATACAGGGGGTGAATCAGCCC. Translating it yields CASSEIQGVNQP. The CDR3, in full, reads CASSEIQGVNQPQHF. The chain couples TRBV2 to TRBJ1-5; 8 bases are a match to TRBD1. The CDR3 end lies 3 residues beyond the end of the read and is filled in from the germline J gene. The CDR3 runs to 15 residues. CDR1 and CDR2 from the germline V gene are SNHLY and FYNNEI. V gave up 2 bases and J gave up 4 bases; unmatched junction bases: 4. The whole variable domain, remainder taken from reference TRBV2 and TRBJ1-5, is EPEVTQTPSHQVTQMGQEVILRCVPISNHLYFYWYRQILGQKVEFLVSFYNNEISEKSEIFDDQFSVERPDGSNFTLKIRSTKLEDSAMYFCASSEIQGVNQPQHFGDGTRLSIL.

The part of the CDR3 DNA that was read is TGCGCCAGCAGCTTGGGTGGGGGACAAACCTTAAAGGATACG. This translates into CASSLGGGQTLKDT. In full, the CDR3 reads CASSLGGGQTLKDTQYF. V and J are TRBV5-1 and TRBJ2-3; TRBD1 is a possible D gene (6 bases). The sequenced fragment ends 3 residues before the CDR3 boundary, so the rest is inferred from the germline J gene. The V gene lost 0 bases and the J gene lost 6 bases, with 20 bases spanning the gap. CDR3 length: 17 residues. The germline V gene has CDR1 SGHRS and CDR2 YFSETQ.

With respect to this clone: The sequence runs out 3 residues before the end of the CDR3; the remainder is reconstructed from the germline J gene. The rearrangement joins TRBV30 to TRBJ2-1; D is unresolved. Germline CDR1 reads GTSNPN; CDR2 reads SVGIG (reference sequence). The V end was cut by 0 bases, the J end by 8 bases, with 8 bases between. This CDR3 comprises 12 residues. CDR3 amino acids: CAWSVRAYEQFF. The part of the CDR3 DNA that was read is TGTGCCTGGAGTGTTAGGGCTTATGAG. The complete variable domain, with remaining parts taken from reference TRBV30 and TRBJ2-1, reads SQTIHQWPATLVQPVGSPLSLECTVEGTSNPNLYWYRQAAGRGLQLLFYSVGIGQISSEVPQNLSASRPQDRQFILSSKKLLLSDSGFYLCAWSVRAYEQFFGPGTRLTVL.

As regards this clone: Read sequence stops 3 residues before the CDR3 end, and the germline J gene provides the missing end. The chain joins TRBV20-1 to TRBJ2-7; 7 positions match TRBD1. This CDR3 has 14 residues. The V gene end was trimmed by 5 bases and the J gene end by 6 bases; junction bases not matched to a gene: 13. Germline values: CDR1 DFQATT, CDR2 SNEGSKA (reference sequence). CDR3 sequence: CSAEGDSRVGEQYF. The sequenced part of the CDR3 DNA is TGCAGTGCTGAAGGGGACAGCCGCGTCGGCGAG.

On this clone: The sequence runs out 3 residues before the end of the CDR3; the remainder is reconstructed from the germline J gene. V is TRBV5-5 and J is TRBJ2-5; no clear D gene. The CDR3 sequence is 13 residues long. Trimming stripped 2 bases from V and 5 bases from J, with 10 bases between. Germline CDR1 reads SGHKS; CDR2 reads YYEKEE (reference sequence). The CDR3 loop is CASSFGREETQYF. The sequenced CDR3 bases are TGTGCCAGCAGCTTTGGGCGAGAGGAGACC.

Points on this clone: The read terminates 3 residues ahead of where the CDR3 ends, so the germline J gene completes it. The genes are TRBV18 and TRBJ2-7; D not resolved. Deletions cut 4 bases from V and 5 bases from J, with 6 bases between. The CDR3 loop spans 11 amino acids. The germline V gene has CDR1 KGHSH and CDR2 LQKENI. The CDR3 sequence: CASSQYDEQYF. The sequenced CDR3 bases are TGTGCCAGCTCACAATATGACGAG.

For this clone: The CDR3 end lies 3 residues beyond the end of the read and is filled in from the germline J gene. This specimen includes other DNA sequences encoding the same CDR3. The V gene is TRBV6-2 or TRBV6-3, the J gene TRBJ1-3, with D unresolved. V was clipped by 9 bases and J by 4 bases, with 19 bases between them. The CDR3 is 15 residues long. Germline loops: CDR1 MNHEY, CDR2 SVGEGT. Partial CDR3 DNA: TGTGCCAGTAGCCTTGGAAGCCCACTCGGAAACACC. Amino acid sequence: CASSLGSPLGNT. The CDR3 in full is CASSLGSPLGNTIYF.

A remark on this clone: Read sequence stops 3 residues before the CDR3 end, and the germline J gene provides the missing end. J is TRBJ1-2 and V is TRBV7-9, with TRBD1 identical over 7 bases. This CDR3 region has 13 residues. Germline V gene lookup returns CDR1 SEHNR and CDR2 FQNEAQ (reference sequence). The sequenced CDR3 bases are TGTGCCAGCAGCCCCAGGGGGTCCTACGAC. Its protein is CASSPRGSYD. The whole CDR3 protein is CASSPRGSYDYTF.

A note on this clone: The missing CDR3 end, 3 residues past where the read stops, is filled in from the germline J gene. The chain couples TRBV18 to TRBJ2-3; D gene ambiguous. Trimming pared 6 bases from V and 0 bases from J, leaving 4 bases between. This CDR3 comprises 12 residues. The germline gives CDR1 KGHSH, CDR2 LQKENI. The sequenced CDR3 bases are TGTGCCAGCTCCCTTAGCACAGATACG. Protein: CASSLSTDT. The whole CDR3 reads CASSLSTDTQYF. The entire variable domain, with the rest obtained from reference TRBV18 and TRBJ2-3, is as follows: NAGVMQNPRHLVRRRGQEARLRCSPMKGHSHVYWYRQLPEEGLKFMVYLQKENIIDESGMPKERFSAEFPKEGPSILRIQQVVRGDSAAYFCASSLSTDTQYFGPGTRLTVL.